These 2 T cell receptor beta chains originate from one sample sequenced in a study of radiation and T cells in renal cell carcinoma. Described time point: baseline pretreatment blood. The treatment: 15 Gy SBRT to primary tumor, nephrectomy 4 weeks later. Sequencing was performed with immunoSEQ multiplex PCR; in TCRdb, only in-frame clones are kept and a portion is missing. The sample includes about 130,000 clones, roughly 84% of them seen just once. The sequenced sample was blood, obtained from a patient whose treatment included radiotherapy and nephrectomy. The receptor source for this set is a woman aged 45 to 65 with renal cell carcinoma.

A few counts support this clone. The chain is built from TRBV19 and TRBJ1-5, with 10 nucleotides matching TRBD1. Looked up from germline, CDR1 is LNHDA and CDR2 is SQIVND (reference sequence). V shed 4 bases, J shed 1 base, and the junction held 7 bases outside the gene matches. The CDR3 has 17 residues. CDR3 sequence (DNA): TGTGCCAGTAGTACCTGGACAGGGGGTGGGAGCAATCAGCCCCAGCATTTT. This codes for CASSTWTGGGSNQPQHF.

The chain has TRBV19 and TRBJ2-7, with D possibly matching TRBD2 (6 bases). Germline-derived CDR1 and CDR2 are LNHDA and SQIVND (reference sequence). The V end lost 2 bases, the J end lost 0 bases, and 8 bases lay between the germline ends. The CDR3 totals 14 residues. CDR3 coding DNA: TGTGCCAGTAGTATACCCGGGAGCTCCTACGAGCAGTACTTC. Amino acid sequence: CASSIPGSSYEQYF.